A single sample gave rise to the 9 T cell receptor beta chains below, sequenced in a study of blood T cell repertoires in COVID-19. Sequencing used immunoSEQ multiplex PCR; TCRdb keeps in-frame clones, though not all of them. The table has about 68,000 clones, 88% seen once. Input material: peripheral blood. The receptors originated from a human donor in a cohort sampled during active COVID-19.

This clone was found a few times. The chain combines TRBV5-1 with TRBJ2-5; 9 bases agree with TRBD1. The CDR3 totals 17 residues. The V and J ends lost 4 bases and 5 bases, in that order; junction bases with no gene match: 15. From germline, CDR1 is SGHRS and CDR2 YFSETQ. In DNA form, the CDR3 reads TGCGCCAGCAGCACCCAGGGACGGGGACAGGGCGGGGAGACCCAGTACTTC. Translating gives CASSTQGRGQGGETQYF.

V and J are TRBV5-6 and TRBJ2-7; weak D call: TRBD1 (6 bases). Germline CDR1 is SGHDT and CDR2 is YYEEEE. The CDR3 consists of 14 residues. The V end lost 3 bases, the J end lost 0 bases, and 10 bases lay between the germline ends. The CDR3, as DNA: TGTGCCAGCAGCTGGGGGACAAGCTCCTACGAGCAGTACTTC. This translates into CASSWGTSSYEQYF.

The chain couples TRBV5-1 to TRBJ2-2; the D is unclear. Trimming pared 4 bases from V and 5 bases from J, leaving 6 bases between. CDR1 SGHRS and CDR2 YFSETQ come from the germline V gene. The CDR3 covers 12 residues. The CDR3 coding sequence is TGCGCCAGCAGCCCTAGTACCGGGGAGCTGTTTTTT. Its translation: CASSPSTGELFF.

This chain links TRBV27 with TRBJ1-2; D is perhaps TRBD1 (5 bases). Germline loops: CDR1 MNHEY, CDR2 SMNVEV (reference sequence). Trimming took 0 bases from V and 4 from J, leaving 9 bases between them. There are 14 residues in the CDR3. In DNA, the CDR3 is TGTGCCAGCAGTTTATCGGGGCGTACCTATGGCTACACCTTC. Protein: CASSLSGRTYGYTF.

V and J are TRBV6-5 and TRBJ1-5, with TRBD1 matching 8 bases. The germline CDR1 and CDR2 sequences are MNHEY and SVGAGI. This CDR3 contains 15 residues. Trimming took 7 bases from V and 0 from J; bases not matched to a gene: 5. The CDR3 reads CASNTGGDSNQPQHF. CDR3 nucleotide sequence: TGTGCCAGCAATACAGGGGGGGATAGCAATCAGCCCCAGCATTTT.

The rearrangement uses TRBV3-1 (or the pseudogene TRBV3-2) and TRBJ2-7; D ambiguous. Germline CDR1 is LGHDT and CDR2 is YNNKEL (reference sequence). This CDR3 is built from 12 residues. Deletions cut 0 bases from V and 2 bases from J, with 2 bases between. Here the CDR3 reads CASSQDTYEQYF. DNA for the CDR3: TGTGCCAGCAGCCAAGATACCTACGAGCAGTACTTC.

V and J are TRBV29-1 and TRBJ2-3; weak D call: TRBD1 (6 bases). CDR3 length equals 11 residues. V shed 6 bases and J shed 3 bases, with 7 bases lying between them. Germline V gene sequence: CDR1 SQVTM, CDR2 ANQGSEA. The CDR3 region is CSVQGTDTQYF. The CDR3 DNA sequence: TGCAGCGTCCAGGGGACAGATACGCAGTATTTT.

The V and J genes are TRBV6-1 and TRBJ2-1; TRBD1 agrees at 9 bases. Germline lookup yields CDR1 MNHNS and CDR2 SASEGT. Losses at the gene ends were 4 bases for V and 2 bases for J; bases not matched to a gene: 9. CDR3 size: 17 residues. DNA of the CDR3: TGTGCCAGCAGTGGAACAGGGGGCGCAAAACCCTACAATGAGCAGTTCTTC. Its protein product is CASSGTGGAKPYNEQFF.

The chain is built from TRBV12-5 and TRBJ1-1; D remains ambiguous. The ends were cut back, 7 bases at V and 3 bases at J, with 6 bases in the middle. The CDR3 spans 11 residues. Germline V gene sequence: CDR1 LGHNT, CDR2 FRNRAP. CDR3 sequence: CASAQDTEAFF. DNA for the CDR3: TGTGCTAGTGCCCAGGACACTGAAGCTTTCTTT.